This TCR beta chain was recovered during a study of blood T cell repertoires in COVID-19. Study-level information: Collection of acute and convalescent COVID-19 samples took place in the United States, Italy and Spain. T cells, B-cell-depleted T cells, or PBMCs provided the cDNA or gDNA that served as material.

Source study methods: Estimates of nucleated cell counts were drawn from the amplification of reference gene primers. The protocol was immunoSEQ multiplex PCR, while the TCRdb copy is restricted to in-frame clones and leaves out a portion. That table furnishes V, J and clone size, whereas the DNA furnished D and trimming. The repertoire consists of 300,000 to 400,000 clones, with 86% occurring once and the leading ten covering 7.1%. As regards this clone: This sample also contains other DNA sequences that code for the same CDR3.

Enrolled during active infection, Seattle patients were then followed longitudinally. Material for sequencing was peripheral blood. The sequence came from a woman in her fifties or sixties with COVID-19, enrolled during active disease.

The chain's CDR3 is CASSLVQGGTEAFF. Here the CDR3 DNA reads TGCGCCAGCAGCTTGGTGCAGGGTGGCACTGAAGCTTTCTTT. This rearrangement joins TRBV5-1 to TRBJ1-1, with a possible D match to TRBD1 (5 bases). The ends were cut back, 0 bases at V and 4 bases at J, with 10 bases in the middle. CDR1 SGHRS and CDR2 YFSETQ come from the germline V gene. The CDR3 is 14 residues long. The full variable domain, rest sourced from reference TRBV5-1 and TRBJ1-1, is KAGVTQTPRYLIKTRGQQVTLSCSPISGHRSVSWYQQTPGQGLQFLFEYFSETQRNKGNFPGRFSGRQFSNSRSEMNVSTLELGDSALYLCASSLVQGGTEAFFGQGTRLTVV.